This TCR beta chain came from a study of cytomegalovirus exposure and HLA in healthy donors. General study results and limits: Analysis was carried out at a later point, and it linked a missense DCLRE1C variant to TCR beta V- and J-gene trimming.

The PCR made use of 60 Vbeta and 13 Jbeta primers. TCRdb's table, derived via immunoSEQ multiplex PCR, lists solely in-frame clones and lacks some. Counted here are roughly 180,000 clones, around 82% occurring once; the ten biggest clones make up about 2.5%. The CDR3 is made up of 13 amino acids. Germline V gene sequence: CDR1 SNHLY, CDR2 FYNNEI. With 7 bases removed from V and 3 bases from J, the gap between germline ends came to 13 bases. As for this clone: Its matching antigen is unknown.

The source is a woman aged 30 to 39 in good health and CMV-seropositive. The sequencing input was PBMCs. This chain uses TRBV2 with TRBJ2-7, with a weak D call TRBD1 (5 bases). The CDR3 protein is CASKRTGLYEQYF. DNA for the CDR3: TGTGCCAGCAAGCGCACAGGTCTCTACGAGCAGTACTTC.